A few counts support the clone carrying this T cell receptor (beta chain). Its antigen is currently unknown. RNA transcripts yielded amplified TCR beta CDR3 regions. HTBI primers were employed in a first-round RT-PCR of the TCR CDR3. Using its own MiXCR run on the multiplex PCR reads, TCRdb lists one record per CDR3 protein. The sample carries over 250,000 distinct CDR3 sequences, 22% recorded once. The V segment lost 2 bases and the J segment 5 bases; nucleotides outside the gene matches: 5. This CDR3 has 14 residues. Germline CDR1 reads WSHSY; CDR2 reads SAAADI. This record comes from a study of T cells in Graves' hyperthyroidism and ophthalmopathy. Study overall: The blood sample was taken at first diagnosis, before treatment began.

General observations from the study: Most clonotypes expanded in the thyroid (above 0.001) were also present in blood.

Uncontrolled infection, other autoimmune disease, pregnancy or lactation disqualified patients from enrolment. The sequence derives from a man between 25 and 39 years old with Graves' ophthalmopathy. Source material: blood. J is TRBJ1-2 and V is TRBV10-2, with TRBD1 identical over 7 bases. CDR3 sequence: CASSETGQFYGYTF. The CDR3 DNA follows: TGCGCCAGCAGTGAGACGGGACAGTTTTATGGCTACACCTTC.